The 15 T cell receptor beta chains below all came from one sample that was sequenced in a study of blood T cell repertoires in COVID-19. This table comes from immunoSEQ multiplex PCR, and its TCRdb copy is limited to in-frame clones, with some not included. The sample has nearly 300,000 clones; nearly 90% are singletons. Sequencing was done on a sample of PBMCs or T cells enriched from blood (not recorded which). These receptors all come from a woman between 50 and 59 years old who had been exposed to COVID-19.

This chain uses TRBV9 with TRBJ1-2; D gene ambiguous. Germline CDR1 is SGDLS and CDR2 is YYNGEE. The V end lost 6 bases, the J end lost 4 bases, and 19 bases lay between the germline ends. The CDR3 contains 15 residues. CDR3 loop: CASTPPPGLGYGYTF. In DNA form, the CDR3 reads TGTGCCAGCACCCCACCCCCGGGGTTGGGCTATGGCTACACCTTC.

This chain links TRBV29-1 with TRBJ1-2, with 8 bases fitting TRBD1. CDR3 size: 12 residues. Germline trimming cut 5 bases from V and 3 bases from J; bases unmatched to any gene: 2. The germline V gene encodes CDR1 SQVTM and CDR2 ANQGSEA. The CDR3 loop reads CSVQDRDYGYTF. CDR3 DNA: TGCAGCGTTCAGGACAGGGACTATGGCTACACCTTC.

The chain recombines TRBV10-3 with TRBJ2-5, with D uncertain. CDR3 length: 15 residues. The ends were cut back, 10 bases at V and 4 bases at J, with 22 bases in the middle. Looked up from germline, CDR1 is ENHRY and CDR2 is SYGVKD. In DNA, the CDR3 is TGTGCCACCGGCGGTTCTAGTGGCCCGGGAGAGACCCAGTACTTC. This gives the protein CATGGSSGPGETQYF.

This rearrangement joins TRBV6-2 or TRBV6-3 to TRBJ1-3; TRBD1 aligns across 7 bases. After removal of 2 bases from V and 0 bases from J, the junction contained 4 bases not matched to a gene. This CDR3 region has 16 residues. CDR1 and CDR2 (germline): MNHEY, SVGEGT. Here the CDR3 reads CASSYGTASSGNTIYF. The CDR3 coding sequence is TGTGCCAGCAGTTACGGGACAGCCAGCTCTGGAAACACCATATATTTT.

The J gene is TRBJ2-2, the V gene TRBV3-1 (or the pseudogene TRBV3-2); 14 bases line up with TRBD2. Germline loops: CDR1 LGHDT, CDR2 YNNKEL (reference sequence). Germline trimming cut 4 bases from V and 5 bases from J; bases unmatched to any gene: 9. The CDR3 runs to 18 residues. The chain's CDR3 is CASSRNGLAGGRTGELFF. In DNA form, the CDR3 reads TGTGCCAGCAGCCGGAACGGACTAGCGGGGGGACGTACCGGGGAGCTGTTTTTT.

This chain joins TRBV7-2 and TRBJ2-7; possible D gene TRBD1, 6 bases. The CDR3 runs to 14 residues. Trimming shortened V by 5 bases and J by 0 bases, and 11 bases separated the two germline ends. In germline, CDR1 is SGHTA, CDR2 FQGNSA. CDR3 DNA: TGTGCCAGCAGCCCGGACAGCTTCTCCTACGAGCAGTACTTC. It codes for CASSPDSFSYEQYF. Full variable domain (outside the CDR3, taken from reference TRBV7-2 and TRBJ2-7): GAGVSQSPSNKVTEKGKDVELRCDPISGHTALYWYRQSLGQGLEFLIYFQGNSAPDKSGLPSDRFSAERTGGSVSTLTIQRTQQEDSAVYLCASSPDSFSYEQYFGPGTRLTVT.

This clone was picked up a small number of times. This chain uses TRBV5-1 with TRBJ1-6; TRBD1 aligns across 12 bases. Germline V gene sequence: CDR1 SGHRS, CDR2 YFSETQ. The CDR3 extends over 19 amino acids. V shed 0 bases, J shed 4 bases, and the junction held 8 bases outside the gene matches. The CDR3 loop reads CASSLAGTGGELYNSPLHF. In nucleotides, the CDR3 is TGCGCCAGCAGCTTGGCCGGGACAGGGGGCGAGCTGTATAATTCACCCCTCCACTTT. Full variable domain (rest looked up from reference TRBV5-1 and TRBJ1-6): KAGVTQTPRYLIKTRGQQVTLSCSPISGHRSVSWYQQTPGQGLQFLFEYFSETQRNKGNFPGRFSGRQFSNSRSEMNVSTLELGDSALYLCASSLAGTGGELYNSPLHFGNGTRLTVT.

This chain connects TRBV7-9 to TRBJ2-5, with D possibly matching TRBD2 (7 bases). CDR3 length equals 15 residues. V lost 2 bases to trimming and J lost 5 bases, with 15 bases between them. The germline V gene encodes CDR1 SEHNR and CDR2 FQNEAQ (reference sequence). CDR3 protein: CASSLTPRGRETQYF. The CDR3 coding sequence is TGTGCCAGCAGCTTAACCCCGCGGGGGCGGGAGACCCAGTACTTC.

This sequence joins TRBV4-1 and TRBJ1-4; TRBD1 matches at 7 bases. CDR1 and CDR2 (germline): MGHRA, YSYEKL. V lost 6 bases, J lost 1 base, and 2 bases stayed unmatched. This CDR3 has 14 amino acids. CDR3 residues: CASRPGGTNEKLFF. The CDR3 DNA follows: TGCGCCAGCAGGCCAGGGGGAACTAATGAAAAACTGTTTTTT.

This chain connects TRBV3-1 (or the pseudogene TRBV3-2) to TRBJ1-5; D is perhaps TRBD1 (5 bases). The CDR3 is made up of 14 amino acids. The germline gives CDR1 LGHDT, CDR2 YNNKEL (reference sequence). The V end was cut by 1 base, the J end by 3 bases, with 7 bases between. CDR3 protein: CASSQAGINQPQHF. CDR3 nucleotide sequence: TGTGCCAGCAGCCAAGCAGGGATCAATCAGCCCCAGCATTTT.

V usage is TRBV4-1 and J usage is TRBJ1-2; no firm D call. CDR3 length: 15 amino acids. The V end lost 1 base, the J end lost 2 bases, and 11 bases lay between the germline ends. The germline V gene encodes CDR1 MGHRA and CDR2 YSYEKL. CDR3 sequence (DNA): TGCGCCAGCAGCCAAGGGGAGAATACCAACTATGGCTACACCTTC. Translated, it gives CASSQGENTNYGYTF.

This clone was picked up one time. The CDR3 coding sequence is TGCAGCGTGACATTGGCGCAGAATTCACCCCTCCACTTT. Protein sequence: CSVTLAQNSPLHF. The J gene is TRBJ1-6, the V gene TRBV29-1; D remains unclear. Between the trimmed V and J ends, which lost 6 bases and 7 bases, there was a span of 13 bases. Germline V CDR1 and CDR2: SQVTM, ANQGSEA. The CDR3 runs 13 residues.

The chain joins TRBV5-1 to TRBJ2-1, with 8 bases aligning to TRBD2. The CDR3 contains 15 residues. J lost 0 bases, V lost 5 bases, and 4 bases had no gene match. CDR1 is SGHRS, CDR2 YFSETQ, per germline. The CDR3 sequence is CASRYSGSSYNEQFF. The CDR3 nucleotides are TGCGCCAGCAGGTACAGCGGGAGCTCCTACAATGAGCAGTTCTTC.

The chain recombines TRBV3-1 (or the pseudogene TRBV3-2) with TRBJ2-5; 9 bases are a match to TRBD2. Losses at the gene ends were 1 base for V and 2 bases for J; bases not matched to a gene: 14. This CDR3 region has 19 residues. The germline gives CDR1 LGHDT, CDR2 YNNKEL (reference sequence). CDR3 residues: CASSQVSSRLAGSQETQYF. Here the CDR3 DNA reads TGTGCCAGCAGCCAAGTTTCCTCACGGCTAGCGGGGAGTCAAGAGACCCAGTACTTC.

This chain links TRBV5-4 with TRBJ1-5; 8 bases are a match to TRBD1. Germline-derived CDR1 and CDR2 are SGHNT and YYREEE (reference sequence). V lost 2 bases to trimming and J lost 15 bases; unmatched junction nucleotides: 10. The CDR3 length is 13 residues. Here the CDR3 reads CASSFDRGPIAHF. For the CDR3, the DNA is TGTGCCAGCAGCTTTGACAGGGGCCCTATAGCGCATTTT.